The TCR beta chain described here comes from a study of blood T cell repertoires in COVID-19. The overall study: Nucleic acid was either cDNA or gDNA, and it came from T cells, B-cell-depleted T cells, or PBMCs.

Per the germline V gene, CDR1 is SGHRS and CDR2 is YFSETQ. Trimming took 4 bases from V and 0 from J, leaving 8 bases between them. The CDR3 runs to 14 residues. Under the authors' procedure: Quantification of nucleated cells was approximated via reference gene primer amplification. Generated by immunoSEQ multiplex PCR, the TCRdb table keeps only in-frame clones and is missing some. The V and J calls and the clone size are those of that table, but D and trimming were determined from the DNA. The repertoire holds under 200,000 clones, with less than 90% as singletons. The specimen sequenced was peripheral blood. V is TRBV5-1 and J is TRBJ1-3; the D is unclear. The TCR comes from a woman aged 70-85 years with acute or convalescent COVID-19. CDR3 bases: TGCGCCAGCAGCCCCCCAGACTCTGGAAACACCATATATTTT. It translates to CASSPPDSGNTIYF.